This passage covers 14 T cell receptor beta chains from one sample sequenced in a study of beta chain features in type 1 diabetes (dated by TCRdb to between 2018 and 2020). Receptor amplification or capture employed the immunoSEQ multiplex PCR assay. The entire amount of isolated RNA was reverse transcribed using the High Capacity cDNA Reverse Transcription Kit, so the sequenced TCRB transcripts were expressed ones. Drawn from immuneACCESS, this table holds only the in-frame rearrangements with V and J called that TCRdb kept. Clones are partly lost; checked studies trace under half to an unresolved V gene and leave the rest unexplained. A total of roughly 400,000 clones appear in this sample, more than 12% of them only once. Approximately 0.019% of the sample comes from the top ten. Sequenced sample: naive CD4+ T cells from blood. The cell subset or site label of this sample denotes: true naive CD4+ T cells. The receptors here all came from a woman under 30 in good health.

This clone was observed a handful of times. CDR3 residues: CASSLDRGTNQPQHF. The CDR3 coding sequence is TGTGCCAGCAGCTTGGATCGGGGTACCAATCAGCCCCAGCATTTT. This chain uses TRBV5-6 with TRBJ1-5, with D hard to call. This CDR3 region has 15 residues. V gave up 0 bases and J gave up 3 bases, with 10 bases separating them. Per the germline V gene, CDR1 is SGHDT and CDR2 is YYEEEE.

The CDR3 here is CASTRDRGNNEQFF. DNA of the CDR3: TGTGCCAGCACTAGGGACAGGGGGAACAATGAGCAGTTCTTC. V and J are TRBV6-1 and TRBJ2-1; 11 nucleotides agree with TRBD1. The CDR3 has 14 residues. The trim removed 7 bases at V and 5 bases at J, leaving 4 bases unmatched. Germline V gene data show CDR1 as MNHNS and CDR2 as SASEGT.

In regard to this clone: A read error may account for a junction end that differs from germline. V is TRBV6-6 and J is TRBJ2-7, with 7 bases matching TRBD1. Germline CDR1 is MNHNY and CDR2 is SVGAGI (reference sequence). The CDR3 is 15 amino acids. CDR3: CASILTGYLSSEQYF. CDR3 nucleotides: TGTGCCAGCATCTTGACAGGGTACCTTTCCTCCGAGCAGTACTTC.

Comments on this clone: Other DNA sequences in the same sample also yield this CDR3. The rearrangement uses TRBV7-2 and TRBJ2-1; 11 bases are shared with TRBD2. Per germline, CDR1 SGHTA and CDR2 FQGNSA. The CDR3 extends over 15 amino acids. The ends lost 2 bases at V and 4 bases at J; junction bases unmatched: 1. CDR3 region: CASSLTSGGYNEQFF. DNA of the CDR3: TGTGCCAGCAGCTTAACTAGCGGGGGTTACAATGAGCAGTTCTTC.

This clone was observed a handful of times. CDR3 in DNA: TGCGCCAGCAGTCAATCTCAGGGGGCCGACACCGGGGAGCTGTTTTTT. It yields the protein CASSQSQGADTGELFF. This sequence joins TRBV23-1 and TRBJ2-2, with TRBD1 matching 8 bases. TRBV23-1 is treated as an ORF (open reading frame) with a function not yet certain. The CDR3 is made up of 16 amino acids. J lost 3 bases, V lost 0 bases, and 3 bases had no gene match.

This rearrangement joins TRBV5-4 to TRBJ2-1, with 7 bases that match TRBD1. CDR1 and CDR2 from the germline V gene are SGHNT and YYREEE (reference sequence). This CDR3 has 15 amino acids. V was clipped by 4 bases and J by 8 bases; unmatched bases: 12. The CDR3 sequence is CASSPTGSYLDEQFF. As DNA, the CDR3 is TGTGCCAGCAGCCCGACAGGGAGTTATTTGGATGAGCAGTTCTTC.

V is TRBV13 and J is TRBJ2-7, with 8 nucleotides matching TRBD2. The CDR3 totals 14 residues. Germline V gene sequence: CDR1 PRHDT, CDR2 FYEKMQ (reference sequence). Unmatched junction bases numbered 2, after V lost 2 bases and J lost 2 bases. CDR3 coding DNA: TGTGCCAGCAGCTTACAGCGGGAGACCTACGAGCAGTACTTC. Translation gives CASSLQRETYEQYF.

This clone showed up just a few times. This chain uses TRBV27 with TRBJ2-1, with D maybe TRBD2 (5 bases). V lost 3 bases and J 5 bases, leaving 8 bases between the germline ends. The V gene's germline CDR1 is MNHEY and CDR2 SMNVEV (reference sequence). The CDR3 totals 13 residues. Here the CDR3 DNA reads TGTGCCAGCAGTTTGAGGCGGGACAATGAGCAGTTCTTC. Protein sequence: CASSLRRDNEQFF.

This clone occurred a few times. J is TRBJ2-7 and V is TRBV28, with TRBD1 as a possible D gene (5 bases). This CDR3 has 15 residues. V lost 5 bases, J lost 3 bases, and 17 bases lay in between. CDR1 and CDR2 (germline): MDHEN, SYDVKM. In DNA form, the CDR3 reads TGTGCCAGCAGTCCATCAGGGCTAGGGGACTACGAGCAGTACTTC. This codes for CASSPSGLGDYEQYF.

The gene calls are TRBV7-9 and TRBJ1-5, with D tentatively TRBD1 (5 bases). Germline V gives CDR1 SEHNR, CDR2 FQNEAQ (reference sequence). The CDR3 runs to 13 residues. Trimming took off 1 base at V and 11 bases at J, with 12 bases between the two ends. CDR3 bases: TGTGCCAGCAGCTTAGGGTCAAGGGGATCCCAGCATTTT. Translated: CASSLGSRGSQHF.

This clone appeared a few times. The chain has TRBV7-9 and TRBJ1-2; D gene uncertain. From germline, CDR1 is SEHNR and CDR2 FQNEAQ (reference sequence). V was trimmed by 2 bases and J by 4 bases, leaving 14 bases between them. The CDR3 is 15 amino acids. This chain's CDR3 is CASSLSPARVYGYTF. The CDR3 DNA reads TGTGCCAGCAGCTTAAGCCCAGCGCGCGTCTATGGCTACACCTTC.

A few counts support this clone. The chain links TRBV6-5 to TRBJ1-2; unclear D gene. V lost 5 bases and J 1 base, leaving 14 bases between the germline ends. The CDR3 runs 15 residues. The germline V gene has CDR1 MNHEY and CDR2 SVGAGI. The DNA for the CDR3 is TGTGCCAGCAGTACACCGGGTCGGCTTAACTATGGCTACACCTTC. Translated: CASSTPGRLNYGYTF.

The chain carries TRBV7-9 and TRBJ2-6; 13 bases are a match to TRBD2. Germline V gives CDR1 SEHNR, CDR2 FQNEAQ (reference sequence). V was pared by 8 bases and J by 4 bases, with 2 bases of the junction left unmatched. This CDR3 comprises 15 residues. CDR3: CASGLAGAGANVLTF. The DNA of the CDR3 is TGTGCCAGCGGACTAGCGGGAGCCGGGGCCAACGTCCTGACTTTC.

The chain couples TRBV19 to TRBJ1-5, with TRBD1 as a possible D gene (6 bases). V was trimmed by 11 bases and J by 2 bases, leaving 16 bases between them. Germline CDR1 reads LNHDA; CDR2 reads SQIVND (reference sequence). The CDR3 length is 14 residues. The CDR3 reads CASMGSGGNQPQHF. For the CDR3, the DNA is TGTGCCTCCATGGGGTCAGGGGGCAATCAGCCCCAGCATTTT.